This is a list of T cell receptor beta chains from one sample in a study of T cell changes during pregnancy in multiple sclerosis. TCRdb's table, derived via immunoSEQ multiplex PCR, lists solely in-frame clones and lacks some. The sample contains around 47,000 clones, approximately 96% of which appear only once. The sequencing used peripheral blood, collected in the second trimester of pregnancy. Receptors originate from a female donor with multiple sclerosis, enrolled in a pregnancy study. Each CDR3 is given with its conserved first and last residue. Fields, in order: V gene, J gene, D gene, CDR3 protein, CDR3 DNA. D genes are given only for firm matches.

V: TRBV5-1; J: TRBJ1-6; D: TRBD1; CDR3: CASSLAGGDNSPLHF; DNA: TGCGCCAGCAGCTTGGCAGGGGGTGATAATTCACCCCTCCACTTT
V: TRBV7-9; J: TRBJ2-3; D: TRBD2; CDR3: CASSSRISGDVPGDTQYF; DNA: TGTGCCAGCAGCTCCCGAATTAGCGGGGACGTCCCAGGAGATACGCAGTATTTT
V: TRBV27; J: TRBJ2-2; D: TRBD1; CDR3: CASSGQGLTGELFF; DNA: TGTGCCAGCAGCGGACAGGGTCTAACCGGGGAGCTGTTTTTT
V: TRBV5-4; J: TRBJ1-1; D: TRBD1; CDR3: CASSFPGTGNTEAFF; DNA: TGTGCCAGCAGTTTCCCCGGGACAGGGAACACTGAAGCTTTCTTT
V: TRBV5-1; J: TRBJ2-7; D: TRBD2; CDR3: CASSDSGLAAPYEQYF; DNA: TGCGCCAGCAGCGACTCGGGACTAGCTGCCCCCTACGAGCAGTACTTC
V: TRBV28; J: TRBJ2-7; D: TRBD1; CDR3: CASSLTGVSREQYF; DNA: TGTGCCAGCAGTCTCACAGGGGTATCAAGAGAGCAGTACTTC
V: TRBV18; J: TRBJ2-2; D: -; CDR3: CASSPSGGDNTGELFF; DNA: TGTGCCAGCTCACCGAGTGGCGGGGACAACACCGGGGAGCTGTTTTTT
V: TRBV9; J: TRBJ1-3; D: TRBD1; CDR3: CASSVFDRASGNTIYF; DNA: TGTGCCAGCAGCGTCTTCGACAGGGCCTCTGGAAACACCATATATTTT
V: TRBV7-6; J: TRBJ2-1; D: TRBD2; CDR3: CASSLYGTSGRRNEQFF; DNA: TGTGCCAGCAGCCTATATGGGACTAGCGGGAGGAGGAATGAGCAGTTCTTC
V: TRBV19; J: TRBJ2-3; D: -; CDR3: CASTRRSHTDTQYF; DNA: TGTGCCAGTACACGGCGGAGTCACACAGATACGCAGTATTTT
V: TRBV28; J: TRBJ2-2; D: -; CDR3: CASSFAWGRPNTGELFF; DNA: TGTGCCAGCAGTTTCGCCTGGGGGCGCCCGAACACCGGGGAGCTGTTTTTT
V: TRBV6-1; J: TRBJ1-1; D: -; CDR3: CASSNGGAGDTEAFF; DNA: TGTGCCAGCAGTAATGGGGGCGCGGGGGACACTGAAGCTTTCTTT
V: TRBV7-2; J: TRBJ1-5; D: -; CDR3: CASSLAANSNQPQHF; DNA: TGTGCCAGCAGCTTGGCGGCCAATAGCAATCAGCCCCAGCATTTT
V: TRBV30; J: TRBJ2-1; D: TRBD1; CDR3: CAWSVGTGGGYEQFF; DNA: TGTGCCTGGAGTGTTGGGACAGGGGGAGGTTATGAGCAGTTCTTC
V: TRBV7-6; J: TRBJ2-1; D: TRBD2; CDR3: CASSSGLAGGFYNEQFF; DNA: TGTGCCAGCAGCTCCGGACTAGCGGGGGGTTTCTACAATGAGCAGTTCTTC
V: TRBV5-1; J: TRBJ1-1; D: -; CDR3: CASSFRGGTEAFF; DNA: TGCGCCAGCAGCTTTAGGGGAGGTACTGAAGCTTTCTTT
V: TRBV7-2; J: TRBJ1-5; D: -; CDR3: CASSYTGTPDQPQHF; DNA: TGTGCCAGCAGCTACACAGGGACGCCGGATCAGCCCCAGCATTTT
V: TRBV12-5; J: TRBJ2-1; D: -; CDR3: CASGLLRGTYNEQFF; DNA: TGTGCTAGTGGTTTGCTTAGAGGGACCTACAATGAGCAGTTCTTC
V: TRBV5-4; J: TRBJ2-1; D: TRBD2; CDR3: CASSPRGGSANEQFF; DNA: TGTGCCAGCAGCCCACGGGGGGGTTCGGCAAATGAGCAGTTCTTC
V: TRBV6-1; J: TRBJ2-7; D: TRBD1; CDR3: CASSEETGGSYEQYF; DNA: TGTGCCAGCAGTGAAGAAACAGGGGGCAGTTACGAGCAGTACTTC
V: TRBV6-1; J: TRBJ2-1; D: TRBD1; CDR3: CASSGRTGGAGDEQFF; DNA: TGTGCCAGCAGTGGCCGGACAGGGGGCGCCGGGGATGAGCAGTTCTTC
V: TRBV18; J: TRBJ1-4; D: TRBD1; CDR3: CASSSGQGTLATNEKLFF; DNA: TGTGCCAGCTCATCGGGACAGGGGACCCTTGCAACTAATGAAAAACTGTTTTTT
V: TRBV28; J: TRBJ1-5; D: -; CDR3: CASSTRQGSSNQPQHF; DNA: TGTGCCAGCAGTACCAGGCAGGGGTCCTCAAATCAGCCCCAGCATTTT
V: TRBV5-1; J: TRBJ1-1; D: -; CDR3: CASSLGWGGTEAFF; DNA: TGCGCCAGCAGCTTGGGGTGGGGAGGGACTGAAGCTTTCTTT
V: TRBV7-2; J: TRBJ2-7; D: -; CDR3: CASGSSTGVPSYEQYF; DNA: TGTGCCAGCGGGTCTTCCACGGGGGTCCCCTCCTACGAGCAGTACTTC
V: TRBV6-5; J: TRBJ2-1; D: -; CDR3: CASTLGGSGEQFF; DNA: TGTGCCAGCACCTTAGGGGGTAGCGGGGAGCAGTTCTTC
V: TRBV7-9; J: TRBJ2-1; D: TRBD2; CDR3: CASSSPGGPSGGHNEQFF; DNA: TGTGCCAGCAGCTCACCCGGGGGCCCTAGCGGGGGTCACAATGAGCAGTTCTTC
V: TRBV5-4; J: TRBJ2-7; D: -; CDR3: CASSYGGTYEQYF; DNA: TGTGCCAGCAGCTACGGGGGAACCTACGAGCAGTACTTC
V: TRBV7-6; J: TRBJ1-1; D: -; CDR3: CASSLGQNTEAFF; DNA: TGTGCCAGCAGTTTGGGCCAGAACACTGAAGCTTTCTTT